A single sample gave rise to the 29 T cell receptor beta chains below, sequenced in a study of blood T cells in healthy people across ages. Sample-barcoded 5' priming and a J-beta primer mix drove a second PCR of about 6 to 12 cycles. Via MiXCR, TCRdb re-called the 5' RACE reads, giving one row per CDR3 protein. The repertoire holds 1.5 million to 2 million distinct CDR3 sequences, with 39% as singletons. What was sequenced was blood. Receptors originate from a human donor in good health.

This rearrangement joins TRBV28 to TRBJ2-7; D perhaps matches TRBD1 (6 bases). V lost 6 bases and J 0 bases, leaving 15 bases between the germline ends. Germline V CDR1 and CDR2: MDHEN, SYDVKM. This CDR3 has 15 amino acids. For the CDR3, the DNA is TGTGCCAGCAGCACCCGGACAGAGCTCTCCTACGAGCAGTACTTC. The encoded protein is CASSTRTELSYEQYF.

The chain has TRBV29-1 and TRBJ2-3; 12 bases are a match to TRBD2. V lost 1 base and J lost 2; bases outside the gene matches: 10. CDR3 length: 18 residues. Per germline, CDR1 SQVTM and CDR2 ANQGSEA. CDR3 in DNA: TGCAGCGTTGAAGGACTAGCGGGGGAAGCTCGACTCACAGATACGCAGTATTTT. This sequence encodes CSVEGLAGEARLTDTQYF.

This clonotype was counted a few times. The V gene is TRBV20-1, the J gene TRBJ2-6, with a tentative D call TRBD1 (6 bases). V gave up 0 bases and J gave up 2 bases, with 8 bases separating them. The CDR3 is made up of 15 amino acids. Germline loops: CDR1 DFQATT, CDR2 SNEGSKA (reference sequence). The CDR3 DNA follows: TGCAGTGCTAGAGATCCAGGGGCTGGGGCCAACGTCCTGACTTTC. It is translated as CSARDPGAGANVLTF.

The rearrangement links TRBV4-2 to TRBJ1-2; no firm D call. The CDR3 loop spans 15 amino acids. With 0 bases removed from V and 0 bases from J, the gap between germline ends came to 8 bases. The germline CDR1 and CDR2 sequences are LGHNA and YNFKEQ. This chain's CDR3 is CASSQDEQTNYGYTF. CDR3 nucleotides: TGTGCCAGCAGCCAAGACGAGCAAACTAACTATGGCTACACCTTC.

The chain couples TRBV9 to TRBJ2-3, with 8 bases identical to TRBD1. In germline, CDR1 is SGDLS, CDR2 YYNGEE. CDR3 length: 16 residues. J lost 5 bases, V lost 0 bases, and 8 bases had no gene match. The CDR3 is CASSVGPGGGIDTQYF. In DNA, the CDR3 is TGTGCCAGCAGCGTAGGTCCAGGGGGCGGGATAGATACGCAGTATTTT.

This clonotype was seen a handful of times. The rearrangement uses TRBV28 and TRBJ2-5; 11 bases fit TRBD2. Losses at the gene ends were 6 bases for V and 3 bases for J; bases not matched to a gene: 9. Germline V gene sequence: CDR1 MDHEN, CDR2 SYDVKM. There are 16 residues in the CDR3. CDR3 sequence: CASREPGLADKETQYF. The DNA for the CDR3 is TGTGCCAGCAGGGAACCGGGACTAGCGGATAAAGAGACCCAGTACTTC.

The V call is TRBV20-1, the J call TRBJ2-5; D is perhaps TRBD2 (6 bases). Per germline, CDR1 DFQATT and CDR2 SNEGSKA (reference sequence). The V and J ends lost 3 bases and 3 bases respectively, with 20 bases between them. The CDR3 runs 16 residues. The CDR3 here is CSARETAGLIKETQYF. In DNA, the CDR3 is TGCAGTGCTAGGGAAACGGCGGGACTCATAAAAGAGACCCAGTACTTC.

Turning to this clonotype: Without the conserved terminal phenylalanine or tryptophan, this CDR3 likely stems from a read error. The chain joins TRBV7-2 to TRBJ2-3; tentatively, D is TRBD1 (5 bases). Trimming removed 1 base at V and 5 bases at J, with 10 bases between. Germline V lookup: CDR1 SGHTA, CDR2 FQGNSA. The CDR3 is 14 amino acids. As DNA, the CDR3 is TGTGCCAGCAGCTTAGATAGGGGTTTAGATACGCAGTATTTA. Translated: CASSLDRGLDTQYL.

The DNA for the CDR3 is TGTGCCGTACCGGGACAGGGGATGGTTAACACTGAAGCTTTCTTT. This encodes CAVPGQGMVNTEAFF. V is TRBV7-2 and J is TRBJ1-1; 10 positions match TRBD1. Germline V lookup: CDR1 SGHTA, CDR2 FQGNSA. With V trimmed by 11 bases and J by 2 bases, 11 bases remained unmatched. The CDR3 is made up of 15 amino acids.

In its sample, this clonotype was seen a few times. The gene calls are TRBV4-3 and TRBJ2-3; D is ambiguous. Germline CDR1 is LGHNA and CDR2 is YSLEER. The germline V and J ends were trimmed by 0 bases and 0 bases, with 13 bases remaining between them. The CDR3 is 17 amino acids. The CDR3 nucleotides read TGCGCCAGCAGCCAAGATAGGCCGGGCATCAGCACAGATACGCAGTATTTT. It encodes CASSQDRPGISTDTQYF.

CDR3 coding DNA: TGTGCCAGCAGCCCCCTGATTGACATTTCGGTCACAGATACGCAGTATTTT. Amino acid sequence: CASSPLIDISVTDTQYF. The chain recombines TRBV7-9 with TRBJ2-3; D unclear. The V and J ends lost 5 bases and 2 bases respectively, with 20 bases between them. The CDR3 runs 17 residues. The germline CDR1 and CDR2 sequences are SEHNR and FQNEAQ (reference sequence). The full variable domain, with the rest looked up from reference TRBV7-9 and TRBJ2-3, is DTGVSQNPRHKITKRGQNVTFRCDPISEHNRLYWYRQTLGQGPEFLTYFQNEAQLEKSRLLSDRFSAERPKGSFSTLEIQRTEQGDSAMYLCASSPLIDISVTDTQYFGPGTRLTVL.

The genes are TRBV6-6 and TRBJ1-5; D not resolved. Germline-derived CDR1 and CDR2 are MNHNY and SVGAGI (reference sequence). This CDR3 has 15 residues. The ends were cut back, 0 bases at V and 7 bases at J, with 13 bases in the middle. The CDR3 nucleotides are TGTGCCAGCAGTTACTCGGGTCGGGGAGGGCAGCCCCAGCATTTT. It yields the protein CASSYSGRGGQPQHF.

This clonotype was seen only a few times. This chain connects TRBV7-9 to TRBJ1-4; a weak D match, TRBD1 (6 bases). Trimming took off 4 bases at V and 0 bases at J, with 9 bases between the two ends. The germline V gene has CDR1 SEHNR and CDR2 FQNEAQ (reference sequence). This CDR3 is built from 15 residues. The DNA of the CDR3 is TGTGCCAGCAGCTCTACAGGGACAACTAATGAAAAACTGTTTTTT. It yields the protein CASSSTGTTNEKLFF. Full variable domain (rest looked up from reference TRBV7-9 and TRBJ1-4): DTGVSQNPRHKITKRGQNVTFRCDPISEHNRLYWYRQTLGQGPEFLTYFQNEAQLEKSRLLSDRFSAERPKGSFSTLEIQRTEQGDSAMYLCASSSTGTTNEKLFFGSGTQLSVL.

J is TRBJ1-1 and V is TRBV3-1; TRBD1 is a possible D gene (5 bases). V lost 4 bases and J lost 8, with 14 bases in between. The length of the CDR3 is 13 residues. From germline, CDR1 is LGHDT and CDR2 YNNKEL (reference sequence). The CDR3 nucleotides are TGTGCCAGCAGCCTTATCCGGGGGGAAGAAGCTTTCTTT. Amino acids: CASSLIRGEEAFF.

The CDR3 here is CASSWDWERNTIYF. CDR3 nucleotide sequence: TGTGCCAGCAGTTGGGATTGGGAGAGAAACACCATATATTTT. The chain employs TRBV6-5 and TRBJ1-3; D is undetermined. Germline V CDR1 and CDR2: MNHEY, SVGAGI. The V end lost 4 bases, the J end lost 5 bases, and 12 bases lay between the germline ends. This CDR3 is built from 14 residues.

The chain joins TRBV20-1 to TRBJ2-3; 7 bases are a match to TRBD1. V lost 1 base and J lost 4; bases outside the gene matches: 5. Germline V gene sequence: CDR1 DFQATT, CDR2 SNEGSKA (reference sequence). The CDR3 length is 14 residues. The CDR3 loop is CSARATGWSDTQYF. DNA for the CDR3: TGCAGTGCTAGAGCGACAGGGTGGTCAGATACGCAGTATTTT.

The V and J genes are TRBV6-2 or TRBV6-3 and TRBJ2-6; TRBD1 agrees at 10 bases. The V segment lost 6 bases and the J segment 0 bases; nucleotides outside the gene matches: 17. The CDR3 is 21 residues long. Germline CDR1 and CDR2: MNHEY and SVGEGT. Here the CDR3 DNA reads TGTGCCAGCAGAAAACTTACCGGGACAGGGGTTCGTCCCTCTGGGGCCAACGTCCTGACTTTC. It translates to CASRKLTGTGVRPSGANVLTF.

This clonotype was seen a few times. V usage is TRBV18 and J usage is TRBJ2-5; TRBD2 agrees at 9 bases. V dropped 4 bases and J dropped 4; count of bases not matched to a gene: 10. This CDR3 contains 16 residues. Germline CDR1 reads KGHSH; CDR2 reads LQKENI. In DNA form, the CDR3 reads TGTGCCAGCTCACGCACCGGCGGGACTAGCCGAGAGACCCAGTACTTC. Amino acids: CASSRTGGTSRETQYF.

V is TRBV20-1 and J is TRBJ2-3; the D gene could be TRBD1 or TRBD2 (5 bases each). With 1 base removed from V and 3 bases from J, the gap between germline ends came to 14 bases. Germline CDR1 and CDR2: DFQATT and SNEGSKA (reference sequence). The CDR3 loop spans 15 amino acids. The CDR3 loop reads CSARVGGVVTDTQYF. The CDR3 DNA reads TGCAGTGCTAGAGTTGGGGGTGTAGTAACAGATACGCAGTATTTT.

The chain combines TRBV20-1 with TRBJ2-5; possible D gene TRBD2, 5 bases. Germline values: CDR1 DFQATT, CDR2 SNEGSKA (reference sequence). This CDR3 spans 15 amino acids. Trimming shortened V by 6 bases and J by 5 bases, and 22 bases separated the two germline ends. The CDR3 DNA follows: TGCAGTGCCCTCCCCCCCCGAGGGCGTAGTGAGACCCAGTACTTC. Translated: CSALPPRGRSETQYF.

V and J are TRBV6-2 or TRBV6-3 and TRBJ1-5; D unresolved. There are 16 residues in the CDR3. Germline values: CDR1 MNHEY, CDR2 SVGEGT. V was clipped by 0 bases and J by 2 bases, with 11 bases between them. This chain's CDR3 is CASSYSRIFGNQPQHF. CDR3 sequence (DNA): TGTGCCAGCAGTTACTCACGGATTTTCGGCAATCAGCCCCAGCATTTT.

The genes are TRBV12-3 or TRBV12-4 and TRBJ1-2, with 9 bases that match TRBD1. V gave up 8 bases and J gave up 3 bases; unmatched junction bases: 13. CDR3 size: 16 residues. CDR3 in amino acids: CASQGIGQGLDYGYTF. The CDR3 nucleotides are TGTGCCAGCCAGGGGATAGGACAGGGGCTTGACTATGGCTACACCTTC.

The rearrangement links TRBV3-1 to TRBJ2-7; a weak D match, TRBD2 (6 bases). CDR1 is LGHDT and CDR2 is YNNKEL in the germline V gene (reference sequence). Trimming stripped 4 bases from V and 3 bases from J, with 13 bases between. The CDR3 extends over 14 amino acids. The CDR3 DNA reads TGTGCCAGCAGCCCTAGCGTGCCAAGCTACGAGCAGTACTTC. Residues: CASSPSVPSYEQYF.

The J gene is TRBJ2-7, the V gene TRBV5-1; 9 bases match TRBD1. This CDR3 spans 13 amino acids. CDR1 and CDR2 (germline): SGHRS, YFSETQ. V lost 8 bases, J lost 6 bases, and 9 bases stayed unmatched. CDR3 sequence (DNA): TGCGCCAGTTCGGGACAGGGAGGCGCCGAGCAGTACTTC. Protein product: CASSGQGGAEQYF.

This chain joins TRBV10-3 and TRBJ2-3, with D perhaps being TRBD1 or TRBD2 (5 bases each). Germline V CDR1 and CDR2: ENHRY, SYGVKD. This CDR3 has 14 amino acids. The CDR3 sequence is CAGRRGDEADTQYF. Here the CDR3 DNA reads TGTGCGGGCCGGAGAGGGGATGAGGCAGATACGCAGTATTTT.

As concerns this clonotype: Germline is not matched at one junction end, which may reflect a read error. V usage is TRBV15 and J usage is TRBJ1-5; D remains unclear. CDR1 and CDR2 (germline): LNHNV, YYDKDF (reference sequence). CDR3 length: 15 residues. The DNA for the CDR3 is TGTGCCACCAGCAGAGTGGGTCTCAGGAATCGGCCCCAGCATTTT. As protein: CATSRVGLRNRPQHF.

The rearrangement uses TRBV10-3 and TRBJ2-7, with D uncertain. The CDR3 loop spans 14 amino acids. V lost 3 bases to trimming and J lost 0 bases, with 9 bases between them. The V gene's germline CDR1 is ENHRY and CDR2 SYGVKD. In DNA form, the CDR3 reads TGTGCCATCAGTGACCAAGGGCCCTCCTACGAGCAGTACTTC. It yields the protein CAISDQGPSYEQYF.

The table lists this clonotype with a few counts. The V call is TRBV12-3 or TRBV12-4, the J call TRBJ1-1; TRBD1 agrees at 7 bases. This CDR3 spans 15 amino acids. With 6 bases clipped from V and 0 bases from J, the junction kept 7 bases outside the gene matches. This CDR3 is CASRIDRALNTEAFF. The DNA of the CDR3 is TGTGCCAGCAGAATAGACAGGGCCCTGAACACTGAAGCTTTCTTT.

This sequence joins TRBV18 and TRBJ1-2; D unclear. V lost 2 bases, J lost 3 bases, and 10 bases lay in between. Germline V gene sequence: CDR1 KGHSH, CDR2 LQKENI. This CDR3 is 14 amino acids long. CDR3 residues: CASSPTGYDYGYTF. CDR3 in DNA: TGTGCCAGCTCACCAACGGGTTACGACTATGGCTACACCTTC.